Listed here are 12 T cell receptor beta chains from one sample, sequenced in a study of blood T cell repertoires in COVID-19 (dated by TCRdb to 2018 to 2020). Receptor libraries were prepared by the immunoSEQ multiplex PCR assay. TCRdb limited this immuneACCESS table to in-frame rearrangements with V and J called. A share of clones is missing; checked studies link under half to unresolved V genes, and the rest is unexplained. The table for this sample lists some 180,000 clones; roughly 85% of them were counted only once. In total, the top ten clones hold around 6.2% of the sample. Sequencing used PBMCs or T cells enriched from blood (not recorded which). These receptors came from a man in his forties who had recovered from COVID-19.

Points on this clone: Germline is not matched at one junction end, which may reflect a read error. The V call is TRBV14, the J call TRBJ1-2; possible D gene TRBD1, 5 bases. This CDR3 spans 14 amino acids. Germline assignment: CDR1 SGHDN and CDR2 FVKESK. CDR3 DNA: TGTGCCAGCAGCCAAAAGGGGTATAACCATGGCTACACCTTC. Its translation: CASSQKGYNHGYTF.

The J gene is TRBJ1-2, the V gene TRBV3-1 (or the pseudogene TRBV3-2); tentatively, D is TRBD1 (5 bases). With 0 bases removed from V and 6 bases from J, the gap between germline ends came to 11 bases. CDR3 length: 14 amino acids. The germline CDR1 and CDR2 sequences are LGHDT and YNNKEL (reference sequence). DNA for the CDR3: TGTGCCAGCAGCCAAGACCGGGGGAGAAATGGCTACACCTTC. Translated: CASSQDRGRNGYTF.

As DNA, the CDR3 is TGTGCCAGCAGATCCCTCGGGTGGGGAGGGGTTGGCACTGAAGCTTTCTTT. It translates to CASRSLGWGGVGTEAFF. The rearrangement links TRBV28 to TRBJ1-1; perhaps TRBD1 as D (5 bases). The CDR3 has 17 residues. V lost 6 bases, J lost 4 bases, and 24 bases lay in between. Germline CDR1 and CDR2: MDHEN and SYDVKM.

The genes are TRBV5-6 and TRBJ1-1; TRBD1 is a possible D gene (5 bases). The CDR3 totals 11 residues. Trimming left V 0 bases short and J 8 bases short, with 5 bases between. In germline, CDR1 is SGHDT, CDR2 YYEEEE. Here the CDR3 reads CASSLGTEAFF. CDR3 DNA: TGTGCCAGCAGCTTGGGGACAGAAGCTTTCTTT.

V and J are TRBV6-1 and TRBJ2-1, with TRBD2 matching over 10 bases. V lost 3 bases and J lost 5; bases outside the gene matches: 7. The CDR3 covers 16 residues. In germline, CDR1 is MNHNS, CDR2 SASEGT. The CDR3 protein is CASSDIGLAEDNEQFF. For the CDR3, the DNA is TGTGCCAGCAGTGACATAGGACTAGCGGAGGACAATGAGCAGTTCTTC.

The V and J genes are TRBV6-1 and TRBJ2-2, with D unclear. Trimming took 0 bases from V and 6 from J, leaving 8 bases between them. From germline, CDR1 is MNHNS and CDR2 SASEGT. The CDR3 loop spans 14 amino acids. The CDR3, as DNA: TGTGCCAGCAGTGAAGCGTTACGGGCCGGGGAGCTGTTTTTT. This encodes CASSEALRAGELFF.

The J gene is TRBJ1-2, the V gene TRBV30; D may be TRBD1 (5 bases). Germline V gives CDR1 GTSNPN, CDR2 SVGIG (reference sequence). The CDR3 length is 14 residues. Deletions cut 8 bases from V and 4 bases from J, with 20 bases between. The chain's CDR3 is CARGALAAAYGYTF. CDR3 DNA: TGTGCCCGGGGCGCGTTGGCGGCCGCCTATGGCTACACCTTC.

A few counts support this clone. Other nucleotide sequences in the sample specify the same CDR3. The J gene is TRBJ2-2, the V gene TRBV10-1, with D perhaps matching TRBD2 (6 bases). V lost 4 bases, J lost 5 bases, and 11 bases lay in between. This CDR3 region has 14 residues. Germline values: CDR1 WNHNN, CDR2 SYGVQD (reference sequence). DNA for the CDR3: TGCGCCAGCAGTGGAGGGAGCGGGACCGGGGAGCTGTTTTTT. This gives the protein CASSGGSGTGELFF.

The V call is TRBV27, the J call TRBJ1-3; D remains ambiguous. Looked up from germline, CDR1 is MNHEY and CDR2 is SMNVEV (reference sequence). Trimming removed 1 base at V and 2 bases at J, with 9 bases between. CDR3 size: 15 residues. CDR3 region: CASSLYWAAGNTIYF. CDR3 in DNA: TGTGCCAGCAGTTTATACTGGGCAGCTGGAAACACCATATATTTT.

CDR3 sequence reads: CASSKTSGPIIYNEQFF. DNA of the CDR3: TGTGCCAGCAGCAAGACTAGCGGACCCATTATTTACAATGAGCAGTTCTTC. The chain is built from TRBV28 and TRBJ2-1, with TRBD2 matching 9 bases. This CDR3 contains 17 residues. Germline lookup yields CDR1 MDHEN and CDR2 SYDVKM. V gave up 6 bases and J gave up 4 bases; unmatched junction bases: 13.

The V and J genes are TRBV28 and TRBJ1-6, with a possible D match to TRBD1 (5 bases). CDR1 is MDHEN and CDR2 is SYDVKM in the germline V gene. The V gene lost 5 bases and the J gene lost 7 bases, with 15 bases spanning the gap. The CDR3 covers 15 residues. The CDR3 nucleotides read TGTGCCAGCAGTGTACGGGGGACCCTGAATTCACCCCTCCACTTT. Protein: CASSVRGTLNSPLHF.

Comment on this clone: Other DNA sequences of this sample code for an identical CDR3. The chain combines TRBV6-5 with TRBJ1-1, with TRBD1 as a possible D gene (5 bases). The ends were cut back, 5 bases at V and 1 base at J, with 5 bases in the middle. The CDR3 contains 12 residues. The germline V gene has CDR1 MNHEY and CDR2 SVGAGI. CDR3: CASSTGNTEAFF. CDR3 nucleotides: TGTGCCAGCAGTACAGGGAACACTGAAGCTTTCTTT.